Each of the 21 T cell receptor beta chains below was sequenced from the same sample in a study of blood T cells in healthy people across ages. A sample-barcoded 5' primer and a J-beta primer mix were used in a second PCR of roughly 7 to 11 cycles. TCRdb independently ran MiXCR on the 5' RACE reads; one entry per CDR3 protein. This table has around 1,700,000 distinct CDR3 sequences, over 25% appearing once. Sequencing used blood. These receptors were taken from a woman younger than 45 in good health.

In its sample, this clonotype was seen a few times. The V call is TRBV12-5, the J call TRBJ2-2; D remains unclear. Germline assignment: CDR1 LGHNT and CDR2 FRNRAP. Deletions cut 3 bases from V and 1 base from J, with 6 bases between. The CDR3 runs 14 residues. CDR3 in amino acids: CASGFEQNTGELFF. CDR3 sequence (DNA): TGTGCTAGTGGTTTTGAACAGAACACCGGGGAGCTGTTTTTT.

On this clonotype: With a much larger clone just one base away, this may be a read error. J is TRBJ2-1 and V is TRBV12-3 or TRBV12-4, with 10 bases lining up with TRBD2. The CDR3 spans 14 residues. The chain's CDR3 is CASRLAGTYDEQFF. Written as DNA, the CDR3 is TGTGCCAGCAGACTAGCGGGAACCTACGATGAGCAGTTCTTC.

J is TRBJ2-5 and V is TRBV27, with TRBD2 matching 12 bases. V shed 10 bases and J 5 bases; nucleotides not matched to a gene: 11. Per germline, CDR1 MNHEY and CDR2 SMNVEV (reference sequence). CDR3 size: 15 residues. The CDR3 sequence is CATKAGLAGAETQYF. The CDR3 nucleotides read TGTGCCACAAAGGCGGGACTAGCGGGCGCGGAGACCCAGTACTTC.

This clonotype turned up a few times. A much larger clonotype is one base distant, so this may be a read error. The chain links TRBV6-2 or TRBV6-3 to TRBJ2-4; 10 positions match TRBD2. Germline V CDR1 and CDR2: MNHEY, SVGEGT. The J segment lost 13 bases and the V segment lost 6 bases, leaving 12 bases of the junction unmatched. The CDR3 is 14 residues long. The CDR3 region is CASRRAGGSNEQYF. The CDR3 nucleotides read TGTGCCAGCAGGAGAGCGGGAGGGTCGAATGAGCAGTACTTC.

This clonotype has ten or more counts. The rearrangement uses TRBV20-1 and TRBJ2-7; TRBD2 agrees at 10 bases. V gave up 0 bases and J gave up 5 bases; unmatched junction bases: 4. Germline CDR1 and CDR2: DFQATT and SNEGSKA (reference sequence). The CDR3 is 14 amino acids. Here the CDR3 DNA reads TGCAGTGCTAGAGATCCTAGCGGGAGAAACGAGCAGTACTTC. This codes for CSARDPSGRNEQYF.

J is TRBJ2-1 and V is TRBV5-1; D unclear. CDR1 and CDR2 from the germline V gene are SGHRS and YFSETQ. This CDR3 comprises 15 residues. V lost 1 base, J lost 5 bases, and 13 bases lay in between. CDR3 sequence: CASSLWELINNEQFF. The CDR3 nucleotides are TGCGCCAGCAGCTTGTGGGAATTAATTAACAATGAGCAGTTCTTC.

The rearrangement links TRBV6-2 or TRBV6-3 to TRBJ2-7; maybe TRBD1 (5 bases). From germline, CDR1 is MNHEY and CDR2 SVGEGT. This CDR3 is 14 amino acids long. Trimming shortened V by 4 bases and J by 3 bases, and 13 bases separated the two germline ends. The CDR3, as DNA: TGTGCCAGCAGTTTTCAGGGAACCTACTACGAGCAGTACTTC. Encoded protein: CASSFQGTYYEQYF.

This clonotype was detected many times. The chain combines TRBV20-1 with TRBJ1-5, with 7 bases identical to TRBD1. The germline V gene encodes CDR1 DFQATT and CDR2 SNEGSKA (reference sequence). The CDR3 sequence is 14 residues long. Trimming removed 6 bases from V and 4 bases from J; junction bases left unmatched: 9. In nucleotides, the CDR3 is TGCAGTGCCCGACCCGGGACAGCGAATCAGCCCCAGCATTTT. Translated, it gives CSARPGTANQPQHF.

The rearrangement uses TRBV5-1 and TRBJ2-2; 7 nucleotides align to TRBD1. The CDR3 sequence is 17 residues long. Unmatched junction bases numbered 9, after V lost 0 bases and J lost 4 bases. Looked up from germline, CDR1 is SGHRS and CDR2 is YFSETQ. The CDR3, as DNA: TGCGCCAGCAGCTTGGGTTTAAGGGACAGTGGCACCGGGGAGCTGTTTTTT. This encodes CASSLGLRDSGTGELFF.

The chain employs TRBV4-3 and TRBJ2-6; possibly TRBD1 for D (5 bases). V gave up 4 bases and J gave up 0 bases, with 22 bases separating them. The CDR3 contains 20 residues. Germline-derived CDR1 and CDR2 are LGHNA and YSLEER. The DNA of the CDR3 is TGCGCCAGCAGCCTTACCCCTCTTGCAGGGTCTACCTCTGGGGCCAACGTCCTGACTTTC. Residues: CASSLTPLAGSTSGANVLTF.

The chain joins TRBV12-5 to TRBJ2-1; no firm D call. Trimming left V 1 base short and J 0 bases short, with 13 bases between. Germline V gene lookup returns CDR1 LGHNT and CDR2 FRNRAP. CDR3 size: 17 residues. As DNA, the CDR3 is TGTGCTAGTGGTTTGGGGCCCTTGCTATCCTCCTACAATGAGCAGTTCTTC. It codes for CASGLGPLLSSYNEQFF.

This clonotype was counted between two and nine times. V is TRBV4-3 and J is TRBJ1-1; 7 nucleotides align to TRBD1. The germline V gene encodes CDR1 LGHNA and CDR2 YSLEER. This CDR3 spans 14 amino acids. The J segment lost 4 bases and the V segment lost 4 bases, leaving 6 bases of the junction unmatched. The CDR3 sequence is CASSPQQGITEAFF. DNA for the CDR3: TGCGCCAGCAGCCCTCAACAGGGGATCACTGAAGCTTTCTTT.

The chain has TRBV29-1 and TRBJ2-1; D may correspond to TRBD1 or TRBD2 (5 bases each). Germline assignment: CDR1 SQVTM and CDR2 ANQGSEA. This CDR3 has 14 residues. The germline V and J ends were trimmed by 4 bases and 4 bases, with 14 bases remaining between them. The CDR3, as DNA: TGCAGCGTTGCGCCGGGGCAGACTTACAATGAGCAGTTCTTC. It codes for CSVAPGQTYNEQFF.

This clonotype occurred a few times. The chain couples TRBV20-1 to TRBJ2-3, with TRBD2 matching over 7 bases. The V gene's germline CDR1 is DFQATT and CDR2 SNEGSKA (reference sequence). The V segment lost 0 bases and the J segment 6 bases; nucleotides outside the gene matches: 12. The CDR3 runs to 16 residues. In DNA form, the CDR3 reads TGCAGTGCTAGAGATCGCGGACTAGGATTTGCGGATACGCAGTATTTT. Protein product: CSARDRGLGFADTQYF.

In this sample, this clonotype turned up once. Here the CDR3 omits its conserved ending phenylalanine or tryptophan, so a read error is the likely source. This chain joins TRBV20-1 and TRBJ2-5; 7 nucleotides agree with TRBD2. The CDR3 has 16 residues. V lost 3 bases, J lost 2 bases, and 12 bases stayed unmatched. Germline V gene data show CDR1 as DFQATT and CDR2 as SNEGSKA (reference sequence). The CDR3 nucleotides read TGCAGTGCTAGGGACCTCAGCGGGGAGGGGCAAGAGACCCAGTACTTA. The encoded protein is CSARDLSGEGQETQYL.

The chain recombines TRBV20-1 with TRBJ2-1, with 13 bases lining up with TRBD2. Trimming cost V 0 bases and J 3 bases; bases outside gene matches: 11. Per the germline V gene, CDR1 is DFQATT and CDR2 is SNEGSKA (reference sequence). This CDR3 comprises 19 residues. The CDR3 nucleotides read TGCAGTGCTAGAGATCCCCGACTAGCGGGAGGCAGCGGCTACAATGAGCAGTTCTTC. Its protein product is CSARDPRLAGGSGYNEQFF.

This clonotype showed up just once. The CDR3 DNA sequence: TGTGCCAGCAGCTCTCCCCGGAGCGGGAGCACAGATACGCAGTATTTT. Its protein product is CASSSPRSGSTDTQYF. The gene calls are TRBV7-2 and TRBJ2-3; tentative D call: TRBD2 (6 bases). V lost 4 bases, J lost 0 bases, and 14 bases lay in between. The CDR3 is made up of 16 amino acids. Germline CDR1 SGHTA, CDR2 FQGNSA.

The J gene is TRBJ2-3, the V gene TRBV6-5; TRBD2 agrees at 12 bases. CDR1 is MNHEY, CDR2 SVGAGI, per germline. V shed 9 bases and J 4 bases; nucleotides not matched to a gene: 11. This CDR3 comprises 16 residues. In nucleotides, the CDR3 is TGTGCCAGTACTTTACTAGCGGGGGGCGGGGCAGATACGCAGTATTTT. It translates to CASTLLAGGGADTQYF.

This clonotype has just a few counts. V and J are TRBV9 and TRBJ1-2; D gene ambiguous. Trimming took 4 bases from V and 1 from J, leaving 8 bases between them. This CDR3 comprises 13 residues. The germline CDR1 and CDR2 sequences are SGDLS and YYNGEE. CDR3 residues: CASSQSDNYGYTF. CDR3 bases: TGTGCCAGCAGCCAAAGCGATAACTATGGCTACACCTTC. Full variable domain (outside the CDR3, taken from reference TRBV9 and TRBJ1-2): DSGVTQTPKHLITATGQRVTLRCSPRSGDLSVYWYQQSLDQGLQFLIQYYNGEERAKGNILERFSAQQFPDLHSELNLSSLELGDSALYFCASSQSDNYGYTFGSGTRLTVV.

The CDR3 DNA sequence: TGCGCCAGCAGGCCGGCTCCCGACACAGATACGCAGTATTTT. It encodes CASRPAPDTDTQYF. The J gene is TRBJ2-3, the V gene TRBV5-1; D is undetermined. V was cut by 5 bases and J by 2 bases, with 12 bases left in between. CDR1 and CDR2 from the germline V gene are SGHRS and YFSETQ. The length of the CDR3 is 14 residues. Drawing the rest from reference TRBV5-1 and TRBJ2-3, the complete variable domain is KAGVTQTPRYLIKTRGQQVTLSCSPISGHRSVSWYQQTPGQGLQFLFEYFSETQRNKGNFPGRFSGRQFSNSRSEMNVSTLELGDSALYLCASRPAPDTDTQYFGPGTRLTVL.

This clonotype was picked up many times. J is TRBJ2-1 and V is TRBV15, with D perhaps being TRBD1 or TRBD2 (7 bases each). The CDR3 is made up of 15 amino acids. V dropped 4 bases and J dropped 6 bases, with 16 bases sitting between them. Per the germline V gene, CDR1 is LNHNV and CDR2 is YYDKDF (reference sequence). The CDR3 protein is CATSTRGTVSNEQFF. The DNA for the CDR3 is TGTGCCACCAGCACGCGGGGGACAGTAAGCAATGAGCAGTTCTTC.